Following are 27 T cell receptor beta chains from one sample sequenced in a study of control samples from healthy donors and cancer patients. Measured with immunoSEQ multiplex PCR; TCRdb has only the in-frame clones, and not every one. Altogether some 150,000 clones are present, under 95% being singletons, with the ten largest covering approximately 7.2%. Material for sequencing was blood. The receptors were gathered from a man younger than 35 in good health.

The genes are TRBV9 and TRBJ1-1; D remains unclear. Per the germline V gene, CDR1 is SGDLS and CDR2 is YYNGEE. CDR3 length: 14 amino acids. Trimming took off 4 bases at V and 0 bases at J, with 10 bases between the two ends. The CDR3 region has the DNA TGTGCCAGCAGCCTGGCGCGGATGAACACTGAAGCTTTCTTT. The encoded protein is CASSLARMNTEAFF.

CDR3 in DNA: TGTGCCAGCAGCTTGGGCGGTTTGGGAAACACCATATATTTT. Translation gives CASSLGGLGNTIYF. The J gene is TRBJ1-3, the V gene TRBV7-8, with D unclear. Trimming removed 3 bases at V and 4 bases at J, with 10 bases between. Germline V CDR1 and CDR2: SGHVS, FQNEAQ. The CDR3 consists of 14 residues.

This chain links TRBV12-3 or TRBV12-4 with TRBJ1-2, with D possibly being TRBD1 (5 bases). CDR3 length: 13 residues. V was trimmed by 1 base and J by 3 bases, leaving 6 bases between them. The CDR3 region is CASSLGGDYGYTF. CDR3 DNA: TGTGCCAGCAGTTTAGGGGGGGACTATGGCTACACCTTC.

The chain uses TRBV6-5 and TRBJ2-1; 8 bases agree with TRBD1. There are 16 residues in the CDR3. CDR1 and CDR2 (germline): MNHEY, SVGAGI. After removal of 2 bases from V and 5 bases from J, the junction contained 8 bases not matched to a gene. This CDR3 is CASSYLGQGRDNEQFF. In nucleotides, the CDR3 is TGTGCCAGCAGTTACCTCGGACAGGGAAGGGACAATGAGCAGTTCTTC.

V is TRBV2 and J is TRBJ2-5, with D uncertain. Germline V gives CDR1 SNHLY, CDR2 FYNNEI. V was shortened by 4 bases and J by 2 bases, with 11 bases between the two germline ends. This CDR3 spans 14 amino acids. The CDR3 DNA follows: TGTGCCAGCAGTGGTATAGGTGGGCAAGAGACCCAGTACTTC. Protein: CASSGIGGQETQYF.

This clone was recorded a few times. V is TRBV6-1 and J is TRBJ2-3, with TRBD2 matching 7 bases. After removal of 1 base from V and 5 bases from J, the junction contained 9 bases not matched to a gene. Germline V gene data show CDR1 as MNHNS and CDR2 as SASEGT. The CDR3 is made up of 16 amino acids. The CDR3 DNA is TGTGCCAGCAGTGAAGTCCTGAAGGGGAGGGAAGATACGCAGTATTTT. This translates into CASSEVLKGREDTQYF.

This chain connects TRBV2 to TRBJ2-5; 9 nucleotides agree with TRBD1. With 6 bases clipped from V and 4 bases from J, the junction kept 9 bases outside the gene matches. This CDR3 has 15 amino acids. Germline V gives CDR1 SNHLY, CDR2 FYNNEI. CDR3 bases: TGTGCCAGCAGCATAACAGGGGGCCGGTTAGAGACCCAGTACTTC. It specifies CASSITGGRLETQYF.

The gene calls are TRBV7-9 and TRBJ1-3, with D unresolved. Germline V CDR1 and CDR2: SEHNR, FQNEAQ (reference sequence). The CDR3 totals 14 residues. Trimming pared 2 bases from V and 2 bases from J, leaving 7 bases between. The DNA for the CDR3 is TGTGCCAGCAGCTTAAGCGGGACTGGAAACACCATATATTTT. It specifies CASSLSGTGNTIYF.

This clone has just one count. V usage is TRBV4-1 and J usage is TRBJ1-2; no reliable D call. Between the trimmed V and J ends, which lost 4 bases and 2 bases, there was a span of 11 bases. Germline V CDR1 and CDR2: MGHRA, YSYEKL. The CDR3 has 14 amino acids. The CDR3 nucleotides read TGCGCCAGCAGCCTGTTGGGCCTAAACTATGGCTACACCTTC. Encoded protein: CASSLLGLNYGYTF.

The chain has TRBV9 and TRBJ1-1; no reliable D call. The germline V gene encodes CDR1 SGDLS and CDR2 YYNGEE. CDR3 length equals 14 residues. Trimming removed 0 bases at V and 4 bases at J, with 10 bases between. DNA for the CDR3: TGTGCCAGCAGCGTAGCGTATAGTCCCACTGAAGCTTTCTTT. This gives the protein CASSVAYSPTEAFF.

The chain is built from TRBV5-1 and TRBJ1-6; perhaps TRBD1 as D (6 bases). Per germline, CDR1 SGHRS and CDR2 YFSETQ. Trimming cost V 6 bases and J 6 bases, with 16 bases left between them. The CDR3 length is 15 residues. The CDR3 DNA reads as TGCGCCAGCACCCCGAAGACGGACAGTAATTCACCCCTCCACTTT. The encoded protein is CASTPKTDSNSPLHF.

The CDR3 DNA is TGCGCCAGCAGTCCCGGGACAGGCCCCCCCTACGAGCAGTACTTC. It is translated as CASSPGTGPPYEQYF. The chain couples TRBV5-1 to TRBJ2-7; 8 nucleotides line up with TRBD1. J was trimmed by 2 bases and V by 5 bases; bases with no gene match: 9. Germline-derived CDR1 and CDR2 are SGHRS and YFSETQ. The CDR3 contains 15 residues.

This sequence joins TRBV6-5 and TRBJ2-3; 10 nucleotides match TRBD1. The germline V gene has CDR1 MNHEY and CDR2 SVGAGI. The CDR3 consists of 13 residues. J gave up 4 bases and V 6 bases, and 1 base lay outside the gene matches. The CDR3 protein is CASRTGGADTQYF. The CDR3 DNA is TGTGCCAGCAGGACAGGGGGCGCAGATACGCAGTATTTT.

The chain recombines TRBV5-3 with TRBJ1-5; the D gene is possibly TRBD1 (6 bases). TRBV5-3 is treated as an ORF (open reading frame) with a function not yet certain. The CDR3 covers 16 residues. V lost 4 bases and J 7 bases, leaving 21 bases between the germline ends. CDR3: CARSPRGRGAKQPQHF. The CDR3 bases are TGTGCCAGAAGCCCGAGAGGGAGGGGGGCCAAGCAGCCCCAGCATTTT.

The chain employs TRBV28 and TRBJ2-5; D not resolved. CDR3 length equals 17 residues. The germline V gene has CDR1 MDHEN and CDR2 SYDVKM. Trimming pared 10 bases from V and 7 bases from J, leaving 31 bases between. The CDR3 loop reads CATSLLWRWGGSVTQYF. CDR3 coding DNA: TGTGCCACCTCTCTCCTATGGCGGTGGGGTGGTTCGGTGACCCAGTACTTC.

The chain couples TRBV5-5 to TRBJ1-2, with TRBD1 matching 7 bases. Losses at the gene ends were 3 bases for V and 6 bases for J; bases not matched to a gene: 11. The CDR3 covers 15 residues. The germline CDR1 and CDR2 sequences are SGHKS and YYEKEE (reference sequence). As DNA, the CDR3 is TGTGCCAGCAGCTGGGGCGGGACAGCTATGGATGGCTACACCTTC. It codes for CASSWGGTAMDGYTF.

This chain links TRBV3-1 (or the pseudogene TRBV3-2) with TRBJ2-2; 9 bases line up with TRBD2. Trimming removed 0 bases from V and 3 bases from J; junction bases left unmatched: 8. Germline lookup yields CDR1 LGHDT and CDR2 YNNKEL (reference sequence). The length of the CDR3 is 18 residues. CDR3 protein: CASSQERRGGFDTGELFF. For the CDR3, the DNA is TGTGCCAGCAGCCAAGAGCGGCGGGGGGGCTTTGACACCGGGGAGCTGTTTTTT.

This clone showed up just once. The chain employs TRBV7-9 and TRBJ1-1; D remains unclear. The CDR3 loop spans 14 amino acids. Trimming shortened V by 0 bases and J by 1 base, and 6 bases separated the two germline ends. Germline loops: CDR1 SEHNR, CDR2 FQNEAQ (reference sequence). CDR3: CASSLAMANTEAFF. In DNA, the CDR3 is TGTGCCAGCAGCTTAGCGATGGCGAACACTGAAGCTTTCTTT.

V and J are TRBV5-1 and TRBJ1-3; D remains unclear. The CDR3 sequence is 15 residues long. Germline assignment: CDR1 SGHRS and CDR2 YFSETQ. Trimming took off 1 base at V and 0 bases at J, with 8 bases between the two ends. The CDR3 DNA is TGCGCCAGCAGCTTGACAGTCGACTCTGGAAACACCATATATTTT. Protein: CASSLTVDSGNTIYF.

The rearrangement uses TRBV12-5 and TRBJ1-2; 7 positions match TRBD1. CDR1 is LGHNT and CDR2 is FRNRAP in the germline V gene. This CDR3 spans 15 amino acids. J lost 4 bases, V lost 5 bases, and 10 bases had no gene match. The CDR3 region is CASGPYTGTVYGYTF. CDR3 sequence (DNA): TGTGCTAGTGGTCCCTATACCGGGACAGTCTATGGCTACACCTTC.

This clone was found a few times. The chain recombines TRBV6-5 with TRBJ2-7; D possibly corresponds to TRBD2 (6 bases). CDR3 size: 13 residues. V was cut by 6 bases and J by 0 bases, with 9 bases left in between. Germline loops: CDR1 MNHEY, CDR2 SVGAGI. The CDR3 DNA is TGTGCCAGCAGCCCCGGGAGCTCCTACGAGCAGTACTTC. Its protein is CASSPGSSYEQYF.

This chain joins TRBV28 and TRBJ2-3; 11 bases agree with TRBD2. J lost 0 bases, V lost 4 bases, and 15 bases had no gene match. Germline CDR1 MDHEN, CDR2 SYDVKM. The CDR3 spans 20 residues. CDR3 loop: CASSWEGTSGNFFSTDTQYF. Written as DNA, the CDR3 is TGTGCCAGCAGTTGGGAAGGGACTAGCGGAAATTTCTTTAGCACAGATACGCAGTATTTT.

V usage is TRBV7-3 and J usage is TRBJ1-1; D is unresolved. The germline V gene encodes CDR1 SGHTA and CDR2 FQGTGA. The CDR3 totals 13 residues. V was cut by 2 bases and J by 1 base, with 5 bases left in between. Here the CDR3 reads CASSLWGNTEAFF. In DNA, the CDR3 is TGTGCCAGCAGCTTATGGGGGAACACTGAAGCTTTCTTT. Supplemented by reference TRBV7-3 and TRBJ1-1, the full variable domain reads GAGVSQTPSNKVTEKGKYVELRCDPISGHTALYWYRQSLGQGPEFLIYFQGTGAADDSGLPNDRFFAVRPEGSVSTLKIQRTERGDSAVYLCASSLWGNTEAFFGQGTRLTVV.

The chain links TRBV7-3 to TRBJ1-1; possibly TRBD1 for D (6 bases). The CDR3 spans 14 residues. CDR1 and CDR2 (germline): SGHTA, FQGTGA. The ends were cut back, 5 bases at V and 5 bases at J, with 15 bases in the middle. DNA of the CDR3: TGTGCCAGCAGCCTCGCGGGGGGCGGAACTGAAGCTTTCTTT. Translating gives CASSLAGGGTEAFF.

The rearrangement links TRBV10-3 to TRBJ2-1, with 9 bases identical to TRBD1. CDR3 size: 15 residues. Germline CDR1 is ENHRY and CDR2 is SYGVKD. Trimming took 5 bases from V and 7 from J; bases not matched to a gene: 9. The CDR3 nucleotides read TGTGCCATCAGTAAAGACAGGGGGACAGGAAATGAGCAGTTCTTC. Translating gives CAISKDRGTGNEQFF.

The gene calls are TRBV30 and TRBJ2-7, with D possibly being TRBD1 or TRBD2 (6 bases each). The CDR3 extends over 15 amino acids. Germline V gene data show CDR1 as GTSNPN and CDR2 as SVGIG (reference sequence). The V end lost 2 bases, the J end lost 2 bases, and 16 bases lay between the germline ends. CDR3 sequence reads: CAWSPKGGPPYEQYF. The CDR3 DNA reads TGTGCCTGGAGTCCAAAGGGGGGACCTCCCTACGAGCAGTACTTC.

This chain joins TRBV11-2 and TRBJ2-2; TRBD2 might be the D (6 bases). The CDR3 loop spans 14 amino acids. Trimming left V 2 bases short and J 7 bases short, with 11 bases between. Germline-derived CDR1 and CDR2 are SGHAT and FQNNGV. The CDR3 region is CASSLPAGSGELFF. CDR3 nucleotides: TGTGCCAGCAGCTTACCGGCGGGGAGCGGGGAGCTGTTTTTT.